The 20 T cell receptor beta chains in this list originate from one sample, sequenced in a study of blood T cell repertoires in COVID-19. Only in-frame clones appear in the TCRdb table, and some are missing; sequencing was by immunoSEQ multiplex PCR. The sample shows around 300,000 clones, approximately 90% of them seen only once. Sequenced input: PBMCs or T cells enriched from blood (not recorded which). These receptors all come from a woman aged 55-69 years in a cohort exposed to, infected with or recovered from COVID-19 (not recorded which).

V usage is TRBV4-1 and J usage is TRBJ1-2; D call uncertain. Trimming stripped 4 bases from V and 4 bases from J, with 16 bases between. The CDR3 totals 15 residues. Germline CDR1 reads MGHRA; CDR2 reads YSYEKL. CDR3 nucleotide sequence: TGCGCCAGCAGCCCGCGGACTAAAAGCACCTATGGCTACACCTTC. Residues: CASSPRTKSTYGYTF.

The chain recombines TRBV12-5 with TRBJ2-5; the D is unclear. V lost 2 bases and J 0 bases, leaving 10 bases between the germline ends. Germline V lookup: CDR1 LGHNT, CDR2 FRNRAP. The CDR3 spans 15 residues. CDR3 bases: TGTGCTAGTGGTTTGCTTCCTCTGTACCAAGAGACCCAGTACTTC. Translated: CASGLLPLYQETQYF. The variable domain in full, completed from reference TRBV12-5 and TRBJ2-5, reads DARVTQTPRHKVTEMGQEVTMRCQPILGHNTVFWYRQTMMQGLELLAYFRNRAPLDDSGMPKDRFSAEMPDATLATLKIQPSEPRDSAVYFCASGLLPLYQETQYFGPGTRLLVL.

The chain combines TRBV4-1 with TRBJ2-1, with 7 bases identical to TRBD1. V lost 1 base, J lost 2 bases, and 5 bases stayed unmatched. The CDR3 is 16 amino acids. Germline-derived CDR1 and CDR2 are MGHRA and YSYEKL. The CDR3 DNA reads TGCGCCAGCAGCCAAGGGACAGGTGGGACCTACAATGAGCAGTTCTTC. This codes for CASSQGTGGTYNEQFF.

The rearrangement uses TRBV7-3 and TRBJ1-6; the D is unclear. Germline V gives CDR1 SGHTA, CDR2 FQGTGA. This CDR3 has 15 residues. The ends were cut back, 2 bases at V and 0 bases at J, with 5 bases in the middle. The CDR3 bases are TGTGCCAGCAGCTTAGTGAGCTCCTATAATTCACCCCTCCACTTT. Its protein product is CASSLVSSYNSPLHF.

This chain links TRBV27 with TRBJ1-6, with 7 bases identical to TRBD1. V dropped 2 bases and J dropped 3; count of bases not matched to a gene: 7. The germline CDR1 and CDR2 sequences are MNHEY and SMNVEV (reference sequence). The CDR3 length is 17 residues. The CDR3 sequence: CASSLAARTGYNSPLHF. CDR3 nucleotide sequence: TGTGCCAGCAGTTTAGCAGCTAGGACAGGCTATAATTCACCCCTCCACTTT.

This chain connects TRBV28 to TRBJ1-2; maybe TRBD1 (5 bases). The germline V gene encodes CDR1 MDHEN and CDR2 SYDVKM. V shed 2 bases and J shed 2 bases, with 12 bases lying between them. The CDR3 has 15 residues. The CDR3 region has the DNA TGTGCCAGCAGTTTAGTGGCAGGGAAAAACTATGGCTACACCTTC. It is translated as CASSLVAGKNYGYTF.

The rearrangement uses TRBV12-5 and TRBJ1-1, with a tentative D call TRBD1 (6 bases). Germline CDR1 reads LGHNT; CDR2 reads FRNRAP. This CDR3 is built from 15 residues. The V end was cut by 6 bases, the J end by 0 bases, with 14 bases between. CDR3 bases: TGTGCTAGTGGATCCTCCACAGGGTTGAACACTGAAGCTTTCTTT. This sequence encodes CASGSSTGLNTEAFF.

J is TRBJ2-3 and V is TRBV30, with D perhaps TRBD2 (5 bases). The V gene lost 2 bases and the J gene lost 2 bases, with 14 bases spanning the gap. The germline V gene has CDR1 GTSNPN and CDR2 SVGIG (reference sequence). This CDR3 is 15 amino acids long. CDR3 bases: TGTGCCTGGAGTCCAGGACTGGCCCACACAGATACGCAGTATTTT. The encoded protein is CAWSPGLAHTDTQYF.

This clone has more than one count but fewer than ten. V and J are TRBV13 and TRBJ2-7, with 7 bases matching TRBD1. The junction had 3 bases not matched to a gene; V was cut back by 1 base and J by 0 bases. This CDR3 spans 15 amino acids. The V gene's germline CDR1 is PRHDT and CDR2 FYEKMQ (reference sequence). The CDR3 sequence is CASSLEGAPSYEQYF. The CDR3 coding sequence is TGTGCCAGCAGCTTAGAGGGGGCCCCCTCCTACGAGCAGTACTTC. Filled out from reference TRBV13 and TRBJ2-7, the complete variable domain reads AAGVIQSPRHLIKEKRETATLKCYPIPRHDTVYWYQQGPGQDPQFLISFYEKMQSDKGSIPDRFSAQQFSDYHSELNMSSLELGDSALYFCASSLEGAPSYEQYFGPGTRLTVT.

The chain employs TRBV6-5 and TRBJ2-7, with D possibly being TRBD2 (6 bases). Trimming stripped 3 bases from V and 7 bases from J, with 19 bases between. Germline V gene data show CDR1 as MNHEY and CDR2 as SVGAGI. This CDR3 has 15 amino acids. The CDR3 DNA follows: TGTGCCAGCAGTTATAGTGGGAGGTCCCGTGGGGAGCAGTACTTC. Translating gives CASSYSGRSRGEQYF.

This chain joins TRBV28 and TRBJ1-5; 7 bases fit TRBD1. CDR1 is MDHEN, CDR2 SYDVKM, per germline. The trim removed 7 bases at V and 5 bases at J, leaving 17 bases unmatched. The CDR3 length is 17 residues. CDR3 in DNA: TGTGCCAGCACCCAACGACAGGGTAAGGGTCGCGATCAGCCCCAGCATTTT. This sequence encodes CASTQRQGKGRDQPQHF.

The genes are TRBV27 and TRBJ2-7; D remains ambiguous. The germline CDR1 and CDR2 sequences are MNHEY and SMNVEV (reference sequence). V gave up 2 bases and J gave up 4 bases, with 12 bases separating them. The CDR3 has 14 amino acids. The CDR3 nucleotides read TGTGCCAGCAGTTTAGGTTTCCAGATTTACGAGCAGTACTTC. Protein: CASSLGFQIYEQYF.

The gene calls are TRBV5-1 and TRBJ1-5; D unresolved. CDR1 is SGHRS and CDR2 is YFSETQ in the germline V gene. Trimming removed 4 bases from V and 5 bases from J, with 10 bases in between. CDR3 length equals 13 residues. The CDR3 DNA follows: TGCGCCAGCAGCATAGGCGCGGATCAGCCCCAGCATTTT. This codes for CASSIGADQPQHF.

This rearrangement joins TRBV28 to TRBJ1-4, with TRBD1 matching 10 bases. This CDR3 region has 15 residues. Germline V gene lookup returns CDR1 MDHEN and CDR2 SYDVKM. The ends lost 5 bases at V and 6 bases at J; junction bases unmatched: 6. The CDR3 region is CASSPPGTGDEKLFF. CDR3 bases: TGTGCCAGCAGTCCCCCCGGGACAGGGGATGAAAAACTGTTTTTT. Full variable domain (missing parts from reference TRBV28 and TRBJ1-4): DVKVTQSSRYLVKRTGEKVFLECVQDMDHENMFWYRQDPGLGLRLIYFSYDVKMKEKGDIPEGYSVSREKKERFSLILESASTNQTSMYLCASSPPGTGDEKLFFGSGTQLSVL.

V is TRBV19 and J is TRBJ2-5; TRBD2 aligns across 8 bases. Germline assignment: CDR1 LNHDA and CDR2 SQIVND (reference sequence). Trimming at V came to 3 bases and at J to 5 bases, leaving 11 bases not matched to a gene. The CDR3 sequence is 16 residues long. The CDR3 spells CASSINGRALGETQYF. The CDR3 nucleotides read TGTGCCAGTAGTATCAACGGGAGGGCCCTCGGGGAGACCCAGTACTTC.

The genes are TRBV30 and TRBJ2-1, with TRBD1 matching over 7 bases. Germline loops: CDR1 GTSNPN, CDR2 SVGIG (reference sequence). The junction had 1 base not matched to a gene; V was cut back by 1 base and J by 7 bases. This CDR3 is 12 amino acids long. The CDR3 spells CAWSDRGNEQFF. The CDR3 DNA is TGTGCCTGGAGTGACAGGGGAAATGAGCAGTTCTTC.

The V gene is TRBV25-1, the J gene TRBJ2-5; D unclear. Looked up from germline, CDR1 is MGHDK and CDR2 is SYGVNS. The CDR3 loop spans 14 amino acids. V was pared by 5 bases and J by 4 bases, with 14 bases between. The CDR3 DNA reads TGTGCCAGCAGTACTAACACCTTAGGAGAGACCCAGTACTTC. Protein sequence: CASSTNTLGETQYF.

The chain recombines TRBV3-1 (or the pseudogene TRBV3-2) with TRBJ1-1; D is undetermined. This CDR3 is 16 amino acids long. Germline V gene sequence: CDR1 LGHDT, CDR2 YNNKEL (reference sequence). The V and J ends lost 3 bases and 1 base respectively, with 15 bases between them. This chain's CDR3 is CASSHEGRRTNTEAFF. In DNA form, the CDR3 reads TGTGCCAGCAGCCACGAGGGCAGAAGAACGAACACTGAAGCTTTCTTT.

J is TRBJ1-4 and V is TRBV12-3 or TRBV12-4; D is possibly TRBD1 (6 bases). The length of the CDR3 is 13 residues. Deletions cut 5 bases from V and 7 bases from J, with 11 bases between. The CDR3 DNA is TGTGCCAGCAGTCCAGGACAGTCTGAAAAACTGTTTTTT. Protein sequence: CASSPGQSEKLFF.

CDR3: CASSLGGSGRETQYF. The DNA for the CDR3 is TGTGCCAGCAGCTTAGGTGGTAGCGGACGAGAGACCCAGTACTTC. The chain employs TRBV11-2 and TRBJ2-5; D might be TRBD2 (6 bases). V was trimmed by 1 base and J by 4 bases, leaving 13 bases between them. Germline V gene lookup returns CDR1 SGHAT and CDR2 FQNNGV. This CDR3 contains 15 residues.